The 10 T cell receptor beta chains below come from one sample, sequenced in a study of T cell clones after liver transplantation. TCRdb's copy holds only in-frame clones and misses some; the assay was immunoSEQ multiplex PCR. The table has some 23,000 clones, about three quarters seen once. The sequencing used CD4+ T cells from blood, collected before liver transplant. The receptors stem from a human donor who received a liver transplant.

The chain carries TRBV7-9 and TRBJ2-5; 7 bases match TRBD2. The germline CDR1 and CDR2 sequences are SEHNR and FQNEAQ (reference sequence). Trimming removed 2 bases from V and 5 bases from J; junction bases left unmatched: 2. CDR3 length equals 13 residues. The CDR3 nucleotides are TGTGCCAGCAGCTTATTCGGGGGGGAGACCCAGTACTTC. This sequence encodes CASSLFGGETQYF. Using reference TRBV7-9 and TRBJ2-5 for the parts outside the CDR3, the full variable domain is DTGVSQNPRHKITKRGQNVTFRCDPISEHNRLYWYRQTLGQGPEFLTYFQNEAQLEKSRLLSDRFSAERPKGSFSTLEIQRTEQGDSAMYLCASSLFGGETQYFGPGTRLLVL.

The V and J genes are TRBV30 and TRBJ1-1; TRBD1 aligns across 7 bases. The germline CDR1 and CDR2 sequences are GTSNPN and SVGIG (reference sequence). Trimming took 8 bases from V and 5 from J; bases not matched to a gene: 11. The CDR3 sequence is 13 residues long. The CDR3 loop is CARGGSMGTEAFF. The CDR3 DNA reads TGTGCCCGAGGGGGCTCAATGGGAACTGAAGCTTTCTTT.

The chain uses TRBV19 and TRBJ2-1, with D perhaps given as TRBD1 or TRBD2 (6 bases each). Trimming cost V 1 base and J 6 bases, with 16 bases left between them. This CDR3 has 16 amino acids. The germline CDR1 and CDR2 sequences are LNHDA and SQIVND (reference sequence). The CDR3 sequence is CASSIVLTGRPNEQFF. CDR3 bases: TGTGCCAGTAGTATAGTGCTCACAGGGAGGCCCAATGAGCAGTTCTTC.

The gene calls are TRBV7-2 and TRBJ2-3; 8 positions agree with TRBD2. V shed 1 base, J shed 2 bases, and the junction held 5 bases outside the gene matches. The CDR3 runs to 16 residues. CDR1 and CDR2 (germline): SGHTA, FQGNSA. The CDR3 nucleotides read TGTGCCAGCAGCTTAGGTGTACTAGCGGACACAGATACGCAGTATTTT. Amino acids: CASSLGVLADTDTQYF.

Notes on this clone: This same CDR3 is encoded by further DNA sequences in the sample. The genes are TRBV6-5 and TRBJ2-7; 7 bases map to TRBD1. CDR3 length: 13 amino acids. Trimming at V came to 6 bases and at J to 3 bases, leaving 5 bases not matched to a gene. The germline gives CDR1 MNHEY, CDR2 SVGAGI. Here the CDR3 reads CASSRDRGYEQYF. The CDR3 DNA is TGTGCCAGCAGCAGGGACAGAGGCTACGAGCAGTACTTC.

The CDR3 bases are TGTGCCTGGAGTGTGGACCTTAGCACAGATACGCAGTATTTT. Encoded protein: CAWSVDLSTDTQYF. The V and J genes are TRBV30 and TRBJ2-3; D gene uncertain. The CDR3 runs to 14 residues. Germline CDR1 is GTSNPN and CDR2 is SVGIG (reference sequence). Trimming took 0 bases from V and 0 from J, leaving 7 bases between them.

The chain joins TRBV15 to TRBJ2-7; D call uncertain. CDR1 is LNHNV and CDR2 is YYDKDF in the germline V gene (reference sequence). The CDR3 extends over 14 amino acids. Deletions cut 0 bases from V and 1 base from J, with 7 bases between. The DNA of the CDR3 is TGTGCCACCAGCAGAGAGCACACGTCCTACGAGCAGTACGTC. Protein product: CATSREHTSYEQYV.

This clone was counted only a few times. V is TRBV5-1 and J is TRBJ2-7; tentative D call: TRBD1 (5 bases). Germline V gene sequence: CDR1 SGHRS, CDR2 YFSETQ. There are 15 residues in the CDR3. Trimming removed 4 bases at V and 2 bases at J, with 16 bases between. The DNA for the CDR3 is TGCGCCAGCAGCCCCACCCTCGACAGACCCTACGAGCAGTACTTC. This translates into CASSPTLDRPYEQYF. The entire variable domain, with the rest obtained from reference TRBV5-1 and TRBJ2-7, is as follows: KAGVTQTPRYLIKTRGQQVTLSCSPISGHRSVSWYQQTPGQGLQFLFEYFSETQRNKGNFPGRFSGRQFSNSRSEMNVSTLELGDSALYLCASSPTLDRPYEQYFGPGTRLTVT.

This clone was found once. The chain links TRBV4-1 to TRBJ1-2; possible D gene TRBD1, 6 bases. The CDR3 consists of 14 residues. Germline V gene lookup returns CDR1 MGHRA and CDR2 YSYEKL. Trimming took 0 bases from V and 8 from J, leaving 13 bases between them. The CDR3 coding sequence is TGCGCCAGCAGCCAAGAATTGGGGGCGAAAGGCTACACCTTC. This codes for CASSQELGAKGYTF.

This clone is deemed medium-sized. The V gene is TRBV30, the J gene TRBJ1-3; D is uncertain. The germline gives CDR1 GTSNPN, CDR2 SVGIG (reference sequence). Trimming cost V 1 base and J 5 bases, with 0 bases left between them. The CDR3 runs 10 residues. The CDR3 reads CAWSGNTIYF. CDR3 bases: TGTGCCTGGAGTGGAAACACCATATATTTT. The full variable domain, with the rest looked up from reference TRBV30 and TRBJ1-3, is SQTIHQWPATLVQPVGSPLSLECTVEGTSNPNLYWYRQAAGRGLQLLFYSVGIGQISSEVPQNLSASRPQDRQFILSSKKLLLSDSGFYLCAWSGNTIYFGEGSWLTVV.